This TCR beta chain originates from a study of tissue T cells after allogeneic stem cell transplantation. Trimming removed 6 bases from V and 1 base from J, with 16 bases in between. The CDR3 loop spans 15 amino acids. Looked up from germline, CDR1 is MDHEN and CDR2 is SYDVKM. Repertoires were generated with immunoSEQ multiplex PCR, while TCRdb's copy carries only in-frame clones and drops some. The sample includes fewer than 30,000 clones, 73% of them seen just once. The chain carries TRBV28 and TRBJ2-7; no definite D call. Here the sequenced sample was tissue from the ileum, taken at autopsy. This sequence was found in a female donor aged 60 or older with lung cancer. CDR3 protein: CASSALDLRSYEQYF. DNA for the CDR3: TGTGCCAGCAGCGCGTTGGACCTCAGGTCCTACGAGCAGTACTTC.